The subject of this entry is one T cell receptor beta chain. This table comes from immunoSEQ multiplex PCR, and its TCRdb copy is limited to in-frame clones, with some not included. The sample has about 20,000 clones; roughly 91% are singletons. V gave up 1 base and J gave up 2 bases, with 12 bases separating them. The germline V gene has CDR1 MNHEY and CDR2 SVGAGI. This CDR3 contains 16 residues. This sample stems from a study of control samples from healthy donors and cancer patients. What was sequenced was PBMCs. The V gene is TRBV6-5, the J gene TRBJ1-5; D is possibly TRBD1 (5 bases). This sequence originates from a woman aged 55-69 years with head and neck cancer. The CDR3 protein is CASSYFPQGGNQPQHF. The CDR3 coding sequence is TGTGCCAGCAGTTACTTCCCCCAGGGTGGCAATCAGCCCCAGCATTTT.